The clone carrying this TCR beta chain was observed a few times. The CDR3 totals 16 residues. V was clipped by 4 bases and J by 5 bases; unmatched bases: 13. Time point specified: patch test 3, about 24 weeks after DPC sensitization. This sample's treatment: therapeutic diphenylcyclopropenone sensitization with weekly scalp DPC. This entry belongs to a study of human T cells and chemical hapten exposure. Study overall: The cohort included alopecia areata under or over 50% scalp, totalis and universalis.

Unique molecular identifiers were affixed to discrete cDNA molecules within the library. MiXCR, applied by TCRdb to the RACE reads, yields one record per CDR3 protein. The sample yields about 190,000 distinct CDR3 sequences, about 22% seen once. The chain links TRBV12-3 or TRBV12-4 to TRBJ1-2, with 7 bases fitting TRBD1. Sequencing used whole blood, obtained in connection with sensitization to the hapten diphenylcyclopropenone (DPC). This sequence originates from a woman in her thirties or forties with alopecia areata. Some clones in this sample may be carry-over from other donors' samples. The CDR3 DNA is TGTGCCAGCAGTTCGCCCCTACGGACAGGTCTTTATGGCTACACCTTC. It translates to CASSSPLRTGLYGYTF.